This TCR beta chain was identified in a study of cytotoxic CD8 clonotypes in ibrutinib-treated CLL. Clones were sequenced by immunoSEQ multiplex PCR, and TCRdb holds only the in-frame ones, with some missing. In the table there are some 300,000 clones, around four fifths of which are singletons. Investigators sourced 1.5 to 2.5 micrograms of genomic DNA from cryopreserved PBMCs for TCR beta libraries. This CDR3 comprises 16 residues. Germline CDR1 reads SGHRS; CDR2 reads YFSETQ. V dropped 4 bases and J dropped 0; count of bases not matched to a gene: 6. With respect to this clone: As yet, its antigen is unknown.

Study-wide results and caveats: Rising at ibrutinib response, clonality subsequently fell back toward baseline at progression.

Sequences were derived from PBMCs, sampled before ibrutinib treatment. This sequence was found in a human donor with chronic lymphocytic leukemia. V gene TRBV5-1 combines with J gene TRBJ2-1; 8 bases agree with TRBD2. In DNA form, the CDR3 reads TGCGCCAGCAGCCCCGGCGGGAGGTCCTCCTACAATGAGCAGTTCTTC. Translated, it gives CASSPGGRSSYNEQFF.